The 20 T cell receptor beta chains in this list originate from one sample, sequenced in a study of CD8 T cells in ankylosing spondylitis. TCRdb ran MiXCR on the 5' RACE reads and lists one entry per CDR3 protein. The data contain under 400,000 distinct CDR3 sequences, around a tenth of them singletons. Input material: blood, either unsorted or a sorted T cell fraction (not recorded which). These receptors came from a female donor with ankylosing spondylitis or in good health (not recorded which).

V and J are TRBV5-1 and TRBJ2-7; D uncertain. Germline CDR1 is SGHRS and CDR2 is YFSETQ. Trimming stripped 3 bases from V and 2 bases from J, with 12 bases between. The CDR3 extends over 14 amino acids. This CDR3 is CASSSPGRAYEQYF. As DNA, the CDR3 is TGCGCCAGCAGCTCACCGGGCCGAGCCTACGAGCAGTACTTC. Variable domain in full (rest from reference TRBV5-1 and TRBJ2-7): KAGVTQTPRYLIKTRGQQVTLSCSPISGHRSVSWYQQTPGQGLQFLFEYFSETQRNKGNFPGRFSGRQFSNSRSEMNVSTLELGDSALYLCASSSPGRAYEQYFGPGTRLTVT.

The table lists this clonotype with many counts. This chain links TRBV27 with TRBJ1-6; 11 bases map to TRBD1. V trimming: 5 bases; J trimming: 14 bases; junction bases outside the gene matches: 8. The CDR3 extends over 14 amino acids. CDR1 and CDR2 (germline): MNHEY, SMNVEV (reference sequence). As DNA, the CDR3 is TGTGCCAGCAGTCCGGGGACAGGGGGGAAGGCCCTCCACTTT. Translation: CASSPGTGGKALHF.

V usage is TRBV9 and J usage is TRBJ2-3; D is undetermined. The CDR3 has 14 amino acids. Deletions cut 0 bases from V and 9 bases from J, with 14 bases between. CDR1 is SGDLS and CDR2 is YYNGEE in the germline V gene. The CDR3: CASSVGLRIETQYF. The DNA for the CDR3 is TGTGCCAGCAGCGTAGGGCTACGGATCGAGACGCAGTATTTT.

This clonotype occurred many times. The genes are TRBV9 and TRBJ2-7, with 7 bases lining up with TRBD1. The CDR3 length is 16 residues. Germline V gene sequence: CDR1 SGDLS, CDR2 YYNGEE. V shed 4 bases and J 0 bases; nucleotides not matched to a gene: 10. The CDR3 bases are TGTGCCAGCAGCATCGGACAGGACGCGAGCTCCTACGAGCAGTACTTC. Translating gives CASSIGQDASSYEQYF.

A note on this clonotype: One base away lies a much larger clone, so this may be a sequencing read error. This chain uses TRBV12-3 or TRBV12-4 with TRBJ2-3, with 8 bases matching TRBD1. The ends lost 10 bases at V and 1 base at J; junction bases unmatched: 13. The CDR3 covers 16 residues. CDR3 sequence reads: CANTSLKTGGTDTQYF. CDR3 bases: TGTGCCAACACTTCCCTAAAGACAGGGGGCACAGATACGCAGTATTTT.

The sample holds many counts of this clonotype. The rearrangement joins TRBV11-2 to TRBJ1-1, with 8 bases that match TRBD1. Germline V gene sequence: CDR1 SGHAT, CDR2 FQNNGV. This CDR3 has 12 amino acids. V lost 5 bases, J lost 9 bases, and 5 bases stayed unmatched. CDR3 in DNA: TGTGCCAGCAGCGGGGGGACAGGTAAAGCTTTCTTT. It specifies CASSGGTGKAFF.

V and J are TRBV12-3 or TRBV12-4 and TRBJ1-2; D might be TRBD1 (5 bases). The CDR3 has 13 residues. V was shortened by 0 bases and J by 6 bases, with 8 bases between the two germline ends. The CDR3 sequence: CASSLARVDGYTF. The CDR3 DNA reads as TGTGCCAGCAGTTTAGCCAGGGTCGATGGCTACACCTTC.

This clonotype occurred many times. The chain is built from TRBV20-1 and TRBJ2-2, with 8 bases aligning to TRBD2. Per germline, CDR1 DFQATT and CDR2 SNEGSKA (reference sequence). CDR3 length: 15 amino acids. In nucleotides, the CDR3 is TGCAGCGCGAAAGCGGGAGCGACTTACACCGGGGAGCTGTTTTTT. It translates to CSAKAGATYTGELFF.

This clonotype was observed many times. This sequence joins TRBV5-1 and TRBJ1-4; unclear D gene. Trimming stripped 4 bases from V and 3 bases from J, with 10 bases between. The CDR3 loop spans 14 amino acids. Germline CDR1 is SGHRS and CDR2 is YFSETQ. Here the CDR3 reads CASSLGVANEKLFF. The CDR3 nucleotides are TGCGCCAGCAGCCTCGGTGTAGCTAATGAAAAACTGTTTTTT.

This clonotype has a count of ten or more. CDR3 sequence (DNA): TGTGCCAGCAGTCCAGGGTTGGGATTGAGCTATGGCTACACCTTC. Its translation is CASSPGLGLSYGYTF. The rearrangement uses TRBV12-3 or TRBV12-4 and TRBJ1-2; tentatively, D is TRBD1 (5 bases). V lost 5 bases to trimming and J lost 4 bases, with 17 bases between them. CDR3 size: 15 residues.

Many counts were recorded for this clonotype. J is TRBJ2-1 and V is TRBV7-3, with D tentatively TRBD1 (5 bases). The germline V gene encodes CDR1 SGHTA and CDR2 FQGTGA. This CDR3 has 14 residues. V was trimmed by 5 bases and J by 6 bases, leaving 14 bases between them. CDR3 nucleotides: TGTGCCAGCAGCCGTTTTACGCAGGGCAATGAGCAGTTCTTC. The encoded protein is CASSRFTQGNEQFF.

On this clonotype: A clone one base away is much larger, so this may be a read error. This chain joins TRBV5-1 and TRBJ2-5; D gene unclear. The length of the CDR3 is 14 residues. CDR1 is SGHRS and CDR2 is YFSETQ in the germline V gene. V gave up 1 base and J gave up 8 bases, with 15 bases separating them. DNA for the CDR3: TGCGCCAGCAGCTTGTCTCCGTCGATGGATACCCAGTACTTC. Its protein is CASSLSPSMDTQYF.

This clonotype was seen at least ten times. CDR3 protein: CASSPVYRKVEHTEAFF. CDR3 bases: TGCGCCAGCAGCCCCGTGTACCGGAAGGTAGAGCACACTGAAGCTTTCTTT. The chain combines TRBV5-1 with TRBJ1-1, with D uncertain. Germline CDR1 SGHRS, CDR2 YFSETQ. Trimming left V 4 bases short and J 3 bases short, with 22 bases between. The CDR3 length is 17 residues.

This clonotype occurred many times. This chain joins TRBV12-3 or TRBV12-4 and TRBJ1-2, with 10 positions matching TRBD1. This CDR3 is 16 amino acids long. Trimming cost V 4 bases and J 9 bases; bases outside gene matches: 14. The CDR3 sequence is CASSSTPGTGAWSYTF. CDR3 DNA sequence: TGTGCCAGCAGTTCTACCCCCGGGACAGGGGCTTGGAGCTACACCTTC.

This clonotype occurred a few times. This chain connects TRBV7-8 to TRBJ2-2; 9 bases are shared with TRBD2. The CDR3 loop spans 13 amino acids. Trimming at V came to 8 bases and at J to 5 bases, leaving 3 bases not matched to a gene. The germline gives CDR1 SGHVS, CDR2 FQNEAQ. CDR3 sequence (DNA): TGTGCCAGCCTGCTAGCGGGAACCGGGGAGCTGTTTTTT. Its protein is CASLLAGTGELFF.

This clonotype was counted a few times. V is TRBV21-1 and J is TRBJ2-3. TRBV21-1 is a documented pseudogene. This CDR3 has 15 amino acids. The CDR3 reads CASSKMGTSTDTQYF. The CDR3 DNA reads as TGTGCCAGCAGCAAGATGGGGACTAGCACAGATACGCAGTATTTT.

As for this clonotype: A read error may explain this, as a much larger clone is one base away. J is TRBJ2-1 and V is TRBV28; D is undetermined. Between the trimmed V and J ends, which lost 3 bases and 9 bases, there was a span of 12 bases. CDR1 MDHEN and CDR2 SYDVKM come from the germline V gene. This CDR3 region has 13 residues. For the CDR3, the DNA is TGTGCCAGCAGTTTGCCCCACGGAAGTGAGCAGTTCTTC. Protein: CASSLPHGSEQFF.

In this sample, this clonotype turned up many times. J is TRBJ1-1 and V is TRBV20-1, with a possible D match to TRBD1 (6 bases). V was cut by 0 bases and J by 5 bases, with 13 bases left in between. CDR3 length: 14 residues. Per the germline V gene, CDR1 is DFQATT and CDR2 is SNEGSKA (reference sequence). CDR3 region: CSARDGGGWTEAFF. CDR3 nucleotide sequence: TGCAGTGCTAGAGATGGGGGGGGCTGGACTGAAGCTTTCTTT.

This clonotype has at least ten counts. The chain is built from TRBV6-2 or TRBV6-3 and TRBJ2-7; a possible D gene is TRBD2 (5 bases). Germline V lookup: CDR1 MNHEY, CDR2 SVGEGT. V shed 4 bases and J shed 3 bases, with 13 bases lying between them. The CDR3 has 14 residues. This CDR3 is CASSLDGVRYEQYF. The CDR3 bases are TGTGCCAGCAGTTTGGACGGGGTACGCTACGAGCAGTACTTC.

This clonotype was seen a handful of times. The gene calls are TRBV19 and TRBJ2-1, with TRBD2 matching over 16 bases. CDR1 is LNHDA and CDR2 is SQIVND in the germline V gene (reference sequence). Trimming took 5 bases from V and 7 from J; bases not matched to a gene: 2. CDR3 length equals 15 residues. For the CDR3, the DNA is TGTGCCAGTAGTGTGGGACTAGCGGGGGGGAATGAGCAGTTCTTC. Residues: CASSVGLAGGNEQFF.